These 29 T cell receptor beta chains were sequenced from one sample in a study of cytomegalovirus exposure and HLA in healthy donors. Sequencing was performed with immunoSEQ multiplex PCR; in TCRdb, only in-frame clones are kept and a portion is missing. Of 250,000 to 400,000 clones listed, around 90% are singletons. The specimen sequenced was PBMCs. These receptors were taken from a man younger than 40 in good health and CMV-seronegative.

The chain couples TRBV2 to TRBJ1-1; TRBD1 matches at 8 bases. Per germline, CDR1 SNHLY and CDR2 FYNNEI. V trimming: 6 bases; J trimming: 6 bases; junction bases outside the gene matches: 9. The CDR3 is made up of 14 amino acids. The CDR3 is CASSSPDRGAEAFF. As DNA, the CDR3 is TGTGCCAGCAGCAGCCCCGACAGGGGCGCTGAAGCTTTCTTT.

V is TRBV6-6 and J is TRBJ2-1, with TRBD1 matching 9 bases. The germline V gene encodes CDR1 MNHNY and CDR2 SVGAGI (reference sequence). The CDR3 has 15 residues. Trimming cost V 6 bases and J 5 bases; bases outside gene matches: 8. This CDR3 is CASSPRQGGHNEQFF. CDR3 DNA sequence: TGTGCCAGCAGCCCCAGACAGGGGGGACACAATGAGCAGTTCTTC.

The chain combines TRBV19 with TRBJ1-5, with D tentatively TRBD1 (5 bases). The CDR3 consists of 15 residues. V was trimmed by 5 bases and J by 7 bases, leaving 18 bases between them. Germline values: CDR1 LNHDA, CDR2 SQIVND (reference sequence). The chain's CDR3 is CASSPGRGLYQPQHF. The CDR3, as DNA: TGTGCCAGTAGTCCGGGGAGGGGCCTTTACCAGCCCCAGCATTTT.

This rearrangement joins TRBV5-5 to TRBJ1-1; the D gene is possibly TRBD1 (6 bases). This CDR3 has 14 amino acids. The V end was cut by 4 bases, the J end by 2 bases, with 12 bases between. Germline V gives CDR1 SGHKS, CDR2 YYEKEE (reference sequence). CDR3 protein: CASSQLTGNTEAFF. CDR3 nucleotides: TGTGCCAGCAGCCAGCTGACAGGAAACACTGAAGCTTTCTTT. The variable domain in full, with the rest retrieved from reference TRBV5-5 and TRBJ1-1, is DAGVTQSPTHLIKTRGQQVTLRCSPISGHKSVSWYQQVLGQGPQFIFQYYEKEERGRGNFPDRFSARQFPNYSSELNVNALLLGDSALYLCASSQLTGNTEAFFGQGTRLTVV.

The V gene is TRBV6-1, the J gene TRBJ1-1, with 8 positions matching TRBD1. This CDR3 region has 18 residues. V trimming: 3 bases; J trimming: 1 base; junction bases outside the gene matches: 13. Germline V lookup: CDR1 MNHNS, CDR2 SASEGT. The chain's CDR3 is CASSEIQGGFRRNTEAFF. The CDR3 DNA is TGTGCCAGCAGTGAGATACAGGGGGGATTTCGTAGGAACACTGAAGCTTTCTTT.

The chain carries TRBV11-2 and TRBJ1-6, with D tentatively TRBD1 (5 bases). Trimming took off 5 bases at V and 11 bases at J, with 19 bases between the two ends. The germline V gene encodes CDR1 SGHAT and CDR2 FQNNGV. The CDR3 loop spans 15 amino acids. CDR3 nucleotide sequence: TGTGCCAGCAGCCCATGGGACTCCCCGGGGGCACCCCTCCACTTT. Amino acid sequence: CASSPWDSPGAPLHF. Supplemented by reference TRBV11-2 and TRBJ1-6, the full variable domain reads EAGVAQSPRYKIIEKRQSVAFWCNPISGHATLYWYQQILGQGPKLLIQFQNNGVVDDSQLPKDRFSAERLKGVDSTLKIQPAKLEDSAVYLCASSPWDSPGAPLHFGNGTRLTVT.

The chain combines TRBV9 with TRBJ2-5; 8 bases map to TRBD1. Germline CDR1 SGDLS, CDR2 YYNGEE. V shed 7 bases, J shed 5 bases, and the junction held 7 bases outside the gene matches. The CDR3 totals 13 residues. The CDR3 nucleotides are TGTGCCAGCGGGCCCCGACAGGGGGAGACCCAGTACTTC. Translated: CASGPRQGETQYF. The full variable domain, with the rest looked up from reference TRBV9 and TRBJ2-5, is DSGVTQTPKHLITATGQRVTLRCSPRSGDLSVYWYQQSLDQGLQFLIQYYNGEERAKGNILERFSAQQFPDLHSELNLSSLELGDSALYFCASGPRQGETQYFGPGTRLLVL.

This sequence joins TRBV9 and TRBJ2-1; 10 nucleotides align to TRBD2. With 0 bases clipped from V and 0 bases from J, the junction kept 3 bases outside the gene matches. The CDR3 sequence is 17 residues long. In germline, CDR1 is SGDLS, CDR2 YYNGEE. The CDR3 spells CASSVAPSGSSYNEQFF. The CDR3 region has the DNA TGTGCCAGCAGCGTAGCCCCTAGCGGGAGCTCCTACAATGAGCAGTTCTTC. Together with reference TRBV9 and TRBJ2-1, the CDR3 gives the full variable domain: DSGVTQTPKHLITATGQRVTLRCSPRSGDLSVYWYQQSLDQGLQFLIQYYNGEERAKGNILERFSAQQFPDLHSELNLSSLELGDSALYFCASSVAPSGSSYNEQFFGPGTRLTVL.

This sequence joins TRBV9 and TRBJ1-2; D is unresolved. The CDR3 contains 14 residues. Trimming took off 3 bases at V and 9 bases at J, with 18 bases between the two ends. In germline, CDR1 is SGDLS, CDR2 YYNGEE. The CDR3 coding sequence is TGTGCCAGCAGCGCTGAGACCGGGATCACCAGCTACACCTTC. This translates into CASSAETGITSYTF.

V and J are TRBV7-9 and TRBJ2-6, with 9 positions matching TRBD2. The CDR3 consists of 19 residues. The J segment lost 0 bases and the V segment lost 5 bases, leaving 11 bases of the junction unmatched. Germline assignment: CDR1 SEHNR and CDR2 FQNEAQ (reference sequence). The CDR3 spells CASSPKSGGGGSGANVLTF. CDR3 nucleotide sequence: TGTGCCAGCAGCCCGAAAAGTGGCGGGGGGGGCTCTGGGGCCAACGTCCTGACTTTC.

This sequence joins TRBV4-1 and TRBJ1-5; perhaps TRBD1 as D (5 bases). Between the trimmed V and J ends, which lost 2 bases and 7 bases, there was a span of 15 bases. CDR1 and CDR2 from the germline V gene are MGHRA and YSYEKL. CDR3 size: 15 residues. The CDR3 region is CASSQRSGGNQPQHF. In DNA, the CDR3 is TGCGCCAGCAGCCAACGTTCGGGGGGAAACCAGCCCCAGCATTTT.

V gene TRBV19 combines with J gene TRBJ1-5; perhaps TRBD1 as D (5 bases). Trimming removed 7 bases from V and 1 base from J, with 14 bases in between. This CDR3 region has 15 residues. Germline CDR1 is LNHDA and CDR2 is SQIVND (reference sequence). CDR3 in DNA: TGTGCCAGTATAGGGCCGGGGGGGAGCAATCAGCCCCAGCATTTT. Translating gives CASIGPGGSNQPQHF. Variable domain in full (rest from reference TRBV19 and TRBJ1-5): DGGITQSPKYLFRKEGQNVTLSCEQNLNHDAMYWYRQDPGQGLRLIYYSQIVNDFQKGDIAEGYSVSREKKESFPLTVTSAQKNPTAFYLCASIGPGGSNQPQHFGDGTRLSIL.

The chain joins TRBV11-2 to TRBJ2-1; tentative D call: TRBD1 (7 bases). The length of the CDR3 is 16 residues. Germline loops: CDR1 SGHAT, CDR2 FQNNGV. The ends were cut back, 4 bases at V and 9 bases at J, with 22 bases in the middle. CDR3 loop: CASSSRGDRRPGEQFF. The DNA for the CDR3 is TGTGCCAGCAGCTCTAGGGGGGACAGACGTCCTGGTGAGCAGTTCTTC.

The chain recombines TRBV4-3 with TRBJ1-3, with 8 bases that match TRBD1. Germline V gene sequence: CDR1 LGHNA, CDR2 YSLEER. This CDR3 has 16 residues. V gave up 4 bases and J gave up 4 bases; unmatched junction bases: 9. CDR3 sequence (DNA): TGCGCCAGCAGCCTCCTACTGACAGGGGAAGGAAACACCATATATTTT. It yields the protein CASSLLLTGEGNTIYF.

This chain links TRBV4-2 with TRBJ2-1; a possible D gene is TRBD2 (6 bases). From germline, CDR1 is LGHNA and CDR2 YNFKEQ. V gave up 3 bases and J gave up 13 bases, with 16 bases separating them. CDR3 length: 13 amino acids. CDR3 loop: CASSHGDSQFQFF. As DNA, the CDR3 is TGTGCCAGCAGCCATGGGGACTCCCAATTTCAGTTCTTC.

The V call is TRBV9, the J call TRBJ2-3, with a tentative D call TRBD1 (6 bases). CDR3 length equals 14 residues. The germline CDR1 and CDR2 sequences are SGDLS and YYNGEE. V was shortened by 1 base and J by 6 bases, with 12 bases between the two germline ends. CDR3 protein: CASSVQGIRDTQYF. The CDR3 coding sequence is TGTGCCAGCAGCGTACAGGGGATAAGGGATACGCAGTATTTT.

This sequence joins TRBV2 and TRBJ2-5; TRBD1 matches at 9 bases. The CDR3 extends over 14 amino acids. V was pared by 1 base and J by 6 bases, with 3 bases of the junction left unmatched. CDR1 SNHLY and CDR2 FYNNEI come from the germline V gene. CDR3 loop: CASSEGDRAKTQYF. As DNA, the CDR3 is TGTGCCAGCAGTGAAGGGGACAGGGCGAAGACCCAGTACTTC.

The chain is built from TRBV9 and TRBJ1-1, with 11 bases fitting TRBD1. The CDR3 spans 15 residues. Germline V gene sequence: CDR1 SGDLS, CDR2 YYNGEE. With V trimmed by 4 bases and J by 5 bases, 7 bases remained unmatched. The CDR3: CASSPRTGGGTEAFF. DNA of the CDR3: TGTGCCAGCAGCCCCCGGACAGGGGGCGGGACTGAAGCTTTCTTT.

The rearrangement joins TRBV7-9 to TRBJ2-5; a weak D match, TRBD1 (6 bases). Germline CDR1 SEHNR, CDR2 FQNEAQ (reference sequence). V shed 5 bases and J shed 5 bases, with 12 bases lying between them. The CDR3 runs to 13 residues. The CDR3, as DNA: TGTGCCAGCAGCGCGACAGGATTCGAGACCCAGTACTTC. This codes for CASSATGFETQYF. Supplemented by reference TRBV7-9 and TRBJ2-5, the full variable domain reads DTGVSQNPRHKITKRGQNVTFRCDPISEHNRLYWYRQTLGQGPEFLTYFQNEAQLEKSRLLSDRFSAERPKGSFSTLEIQRTEQGDSAMYLCASSATGFETQYFGPGTRLLVL.

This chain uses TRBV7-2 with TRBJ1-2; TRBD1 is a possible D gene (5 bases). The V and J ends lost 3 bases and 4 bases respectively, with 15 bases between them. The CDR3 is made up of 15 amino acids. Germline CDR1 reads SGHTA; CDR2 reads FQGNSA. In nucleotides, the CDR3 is TGTGCCAGCAGCTTGTCGACAGATCCCCCCTATGGCTACACCTTC. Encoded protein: CASSLSTDPPYGYTF. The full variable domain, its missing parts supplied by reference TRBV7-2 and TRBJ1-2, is GAGVSQSPSNKVTEKGKDVELRCDPISGHTALYWYRQSLGQGLEFLIYFQGNSAPDKSGLPSDRFSAERTGGSVSTLTIQRTQQEDSAVYLCASSLSTDPPYGYTFGSGTRLTVV.

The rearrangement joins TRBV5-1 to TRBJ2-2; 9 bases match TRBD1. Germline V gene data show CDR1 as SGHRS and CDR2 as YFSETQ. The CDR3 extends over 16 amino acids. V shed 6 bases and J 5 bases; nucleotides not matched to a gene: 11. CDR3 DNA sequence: TGCGCCAGCACCCTGTCCGGGACAGGGTGGACCGGGGAGCTGTTTTTT. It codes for CASTLSGTGWTGELFF.

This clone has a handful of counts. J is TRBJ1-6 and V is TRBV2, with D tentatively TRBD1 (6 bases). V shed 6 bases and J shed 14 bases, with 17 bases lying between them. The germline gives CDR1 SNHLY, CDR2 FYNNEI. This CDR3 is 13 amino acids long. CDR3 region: CASRDSAGLTLHF. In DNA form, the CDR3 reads TGTGCCAGCAGGGACAGCGCTGGTCTCACCCTCCACTTT.

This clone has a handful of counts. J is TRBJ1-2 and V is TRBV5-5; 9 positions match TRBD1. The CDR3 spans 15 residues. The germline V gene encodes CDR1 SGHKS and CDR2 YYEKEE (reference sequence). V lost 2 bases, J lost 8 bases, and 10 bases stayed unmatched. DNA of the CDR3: TGTGCCAGCAGCTTTGAGGACAGGGGTTTCCGAGGCTACACCTTC. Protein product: CASSFEDRGFRGYTF.

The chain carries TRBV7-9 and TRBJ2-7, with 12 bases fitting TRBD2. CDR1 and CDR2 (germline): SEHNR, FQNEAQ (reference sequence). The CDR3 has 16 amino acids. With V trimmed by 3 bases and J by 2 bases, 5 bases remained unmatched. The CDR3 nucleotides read TGTGCCAGCAGCTTTCGACTAGCGGGGGATACCTACGAGCAGTACTTC. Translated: CASSFRLAGDTYEQYF.

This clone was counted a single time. The CDR3 region has the DNA TGCGCCATCCGAGACATGCTCGCCGGGGAGCTGTTTTTT. Translating it yields CAIRDMLAGELFF. This chain links TRBV10-2 with TRBJ2-2; D is unresolved. V lost 10 bases and J lost 6, with 15 bases in between. From germline, CDR1 is WSHSY and CDR2 SAAADI. The CDR3 has 13 residues.

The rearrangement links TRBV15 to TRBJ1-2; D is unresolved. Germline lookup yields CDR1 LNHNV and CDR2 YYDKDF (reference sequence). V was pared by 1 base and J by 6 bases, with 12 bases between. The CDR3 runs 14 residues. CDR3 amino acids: CATSRVPVVHGYTF. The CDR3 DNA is TGTGCCACCAGCAGAGTCCCCGTCGTTCATGGCTACACCTTC.

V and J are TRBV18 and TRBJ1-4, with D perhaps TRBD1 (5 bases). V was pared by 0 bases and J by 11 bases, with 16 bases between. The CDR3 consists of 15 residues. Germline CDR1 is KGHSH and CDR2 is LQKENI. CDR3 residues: CASSPPGQGGWKLFF. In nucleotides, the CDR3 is TGTGCCAGCTCACCACCGGGTCAGGGAGGTTGGAAACTGTTTTTT. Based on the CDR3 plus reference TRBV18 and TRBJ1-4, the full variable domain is NAGVMQNPRHLVRRRGQEARLRCSPMKGHSHVYWYRQLPEEGLKFMVYLQKENIIDESGMPKERFSAEFPKEGPSILRIQQVVRGDSAAYFCASSPPGQGGWKLFFGSGTQLSVL.

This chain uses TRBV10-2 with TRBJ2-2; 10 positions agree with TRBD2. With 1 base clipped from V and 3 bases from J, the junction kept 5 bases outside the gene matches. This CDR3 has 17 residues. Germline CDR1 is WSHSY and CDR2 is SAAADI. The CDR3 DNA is TGCGCCAGCAGTGAGTTTAGCGGGGGGCCGTACACCGGGGAGCTGTTTTTT. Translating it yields CASSEFSGGPYTGELFF.

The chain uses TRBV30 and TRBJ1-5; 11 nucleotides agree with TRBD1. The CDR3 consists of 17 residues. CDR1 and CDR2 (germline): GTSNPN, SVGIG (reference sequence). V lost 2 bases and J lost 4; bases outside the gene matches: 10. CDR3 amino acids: CAWSTGWGTGGNQPQHF. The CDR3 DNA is TGTGCCTGGAGTACGGGTTGGGGGACAGGGGGGAATCAGCCCCAGCATTTT. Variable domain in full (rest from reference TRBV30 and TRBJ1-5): SQTIHQWPATLVQPVGSPLSLECTVEGTSNPNLYWYRQAAGRGLQLLFYSVGIGQISSEVPQNLSASRPQDRQFILSSKKLLLSDSGFYLCAWSTGWGTGGNQPQHFGDGTRLSIL.